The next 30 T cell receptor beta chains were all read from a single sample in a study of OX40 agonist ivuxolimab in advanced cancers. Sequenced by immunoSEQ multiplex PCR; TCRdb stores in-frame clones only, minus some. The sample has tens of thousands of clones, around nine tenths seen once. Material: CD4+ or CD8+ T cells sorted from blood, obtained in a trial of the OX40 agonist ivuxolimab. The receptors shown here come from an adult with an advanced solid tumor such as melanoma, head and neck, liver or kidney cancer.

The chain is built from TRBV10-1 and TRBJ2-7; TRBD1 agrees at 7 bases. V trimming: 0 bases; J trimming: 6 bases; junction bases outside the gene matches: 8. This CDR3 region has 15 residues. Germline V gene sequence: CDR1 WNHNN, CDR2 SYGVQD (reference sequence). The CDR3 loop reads CASSESTGNKPEQYF. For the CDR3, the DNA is TGCGCCAGCAGTGAGTCGACAGGGAATAAGCCCGAGCAGTACTTC.

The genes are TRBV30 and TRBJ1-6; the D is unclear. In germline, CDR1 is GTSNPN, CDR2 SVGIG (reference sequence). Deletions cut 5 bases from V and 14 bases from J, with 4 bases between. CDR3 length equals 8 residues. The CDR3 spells CAWGSLHF. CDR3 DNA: TGTGCCTGGGGCTCCCTCCACTTT.

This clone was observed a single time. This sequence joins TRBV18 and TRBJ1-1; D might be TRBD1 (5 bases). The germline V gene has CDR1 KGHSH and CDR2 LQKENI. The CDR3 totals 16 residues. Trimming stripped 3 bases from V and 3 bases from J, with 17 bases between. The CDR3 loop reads CASSPPGGDVDTEAFF. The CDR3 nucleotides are TGTGCCAGCTCACCGCCTGGAGGGGACGTAGACACTGAAGCTTTCTTT.

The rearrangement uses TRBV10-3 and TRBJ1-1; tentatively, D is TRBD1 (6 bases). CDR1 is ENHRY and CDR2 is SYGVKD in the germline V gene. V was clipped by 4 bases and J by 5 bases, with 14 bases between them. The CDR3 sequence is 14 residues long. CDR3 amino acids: CAISATEQGTEAFF. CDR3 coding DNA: TGTGCCATCAGTGCGACGGAGCAGGGGACTGAAGCTTTCTTT.

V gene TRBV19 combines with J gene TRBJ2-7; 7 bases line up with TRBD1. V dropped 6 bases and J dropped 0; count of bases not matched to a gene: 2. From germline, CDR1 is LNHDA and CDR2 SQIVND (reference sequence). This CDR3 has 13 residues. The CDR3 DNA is TGTGCCAGTAGCAGGGACAGCTCCTACGAGCAGTACTTC. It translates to CASSRDSSYEQYF.

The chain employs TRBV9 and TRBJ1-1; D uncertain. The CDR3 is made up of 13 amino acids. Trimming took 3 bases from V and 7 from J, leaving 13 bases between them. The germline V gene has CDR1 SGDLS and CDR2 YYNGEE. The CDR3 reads CASSAIPGFEAFF. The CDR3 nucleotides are TGTGCCAGCAGCGCTATACCGGGTTTTGAAGCTTTCTTT.

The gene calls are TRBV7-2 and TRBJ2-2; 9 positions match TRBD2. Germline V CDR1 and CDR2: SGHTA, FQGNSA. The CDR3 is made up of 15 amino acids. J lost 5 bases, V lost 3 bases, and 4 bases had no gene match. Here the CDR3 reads CASSFISGSTGELFF. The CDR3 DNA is TGTGCCAGCAGCTTTATTAGCGGGAGTACCGGGGAGCTGTTTTTT.

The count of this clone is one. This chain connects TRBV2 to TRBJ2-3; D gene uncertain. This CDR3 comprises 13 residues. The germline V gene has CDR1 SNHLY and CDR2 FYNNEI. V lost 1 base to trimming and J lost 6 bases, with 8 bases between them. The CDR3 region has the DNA TGTGCCAGCAGTGAAGGGGTGAGGGATACGCAGTATTTT. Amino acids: CASSEGVRDTQYF.

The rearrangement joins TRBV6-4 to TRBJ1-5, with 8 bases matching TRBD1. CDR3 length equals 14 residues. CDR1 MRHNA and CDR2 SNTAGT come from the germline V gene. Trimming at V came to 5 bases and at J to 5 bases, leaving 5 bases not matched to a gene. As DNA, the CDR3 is TGTGCCAGCAGTCCCGGGACAGGCCATCAGCCCCAGCATTTT. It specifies CASSPGTGHQPQHF.

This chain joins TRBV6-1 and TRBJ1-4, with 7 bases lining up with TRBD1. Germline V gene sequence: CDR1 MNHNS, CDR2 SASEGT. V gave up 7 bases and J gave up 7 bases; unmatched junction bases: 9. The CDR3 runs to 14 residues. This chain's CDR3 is CASTRTGDGEKLFF. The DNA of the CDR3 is TGTGCCAGCACCAGAACAGGGGACGGTGAAAAACTGTTTTTT.

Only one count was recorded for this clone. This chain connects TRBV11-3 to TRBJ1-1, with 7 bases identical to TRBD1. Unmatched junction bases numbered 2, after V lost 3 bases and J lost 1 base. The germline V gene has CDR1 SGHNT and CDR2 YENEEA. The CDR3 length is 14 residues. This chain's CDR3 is CASSFQGGNTEAFF. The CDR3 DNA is TGTGCCAGCAGCTTTCAGGGGGGGAACACTGAAGCTTTCTTT.

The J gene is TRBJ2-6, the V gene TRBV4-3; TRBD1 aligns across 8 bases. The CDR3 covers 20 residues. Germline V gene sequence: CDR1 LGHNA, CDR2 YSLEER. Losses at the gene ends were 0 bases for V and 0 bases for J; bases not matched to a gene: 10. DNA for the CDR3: TGCGCCAGCAGCCAAGATGTAATTGGACAGGGTTTCTCTGGGGCCAACGTCCTGACTTTC. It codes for CASSQDVIGQGFSGANVLTF.

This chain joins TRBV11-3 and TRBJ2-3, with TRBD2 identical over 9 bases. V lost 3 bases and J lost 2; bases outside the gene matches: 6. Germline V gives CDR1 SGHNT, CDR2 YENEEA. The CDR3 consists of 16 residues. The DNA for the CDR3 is TGTGCCAGCAGCTTGGGCGCTAGCGGGGACACAGATACGCAGTATTTT. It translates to CASSLGASGDTDTQYF.

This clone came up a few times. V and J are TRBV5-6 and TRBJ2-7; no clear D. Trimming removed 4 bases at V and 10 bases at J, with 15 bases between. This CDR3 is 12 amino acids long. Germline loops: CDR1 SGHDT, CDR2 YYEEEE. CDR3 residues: CASSRTLLEQYF. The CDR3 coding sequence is TGTGCCAGCAGCAGGACCCTACTGGAACAGTACTTC.

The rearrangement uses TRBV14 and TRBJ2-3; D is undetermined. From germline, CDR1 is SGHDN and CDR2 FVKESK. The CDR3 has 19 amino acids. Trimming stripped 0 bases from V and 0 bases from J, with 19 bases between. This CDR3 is CASSQEGPFTDSSTDTQYF. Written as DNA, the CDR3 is TGTGCCAGCAGCCAAGAAGGCCCTTTTACTGACTCTAGCACAGATACGCAGTATTTT.

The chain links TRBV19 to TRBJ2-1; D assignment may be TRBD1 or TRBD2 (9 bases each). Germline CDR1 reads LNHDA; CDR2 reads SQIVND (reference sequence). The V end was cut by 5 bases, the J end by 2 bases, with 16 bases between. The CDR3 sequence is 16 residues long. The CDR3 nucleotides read TGTGCCAGTAGTGCGGGAGGGACAGGGCCCTACAATGAGCAGTTCTTC. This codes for CASSAGGTGPYNEQFF.

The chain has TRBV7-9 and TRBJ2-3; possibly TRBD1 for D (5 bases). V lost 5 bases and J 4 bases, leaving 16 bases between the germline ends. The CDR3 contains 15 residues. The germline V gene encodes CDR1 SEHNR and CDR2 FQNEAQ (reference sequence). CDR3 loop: CASSRVGIGADTQYF. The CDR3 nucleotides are TGTGCCAGCAGCCGGGTGGGAATAGGGGCAGATACGCAGTATTTT.

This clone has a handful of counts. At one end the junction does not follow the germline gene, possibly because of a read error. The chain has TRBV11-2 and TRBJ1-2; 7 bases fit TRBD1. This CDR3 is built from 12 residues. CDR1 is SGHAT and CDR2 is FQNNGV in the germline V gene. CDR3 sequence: CASSLGQPSLFF. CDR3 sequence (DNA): TGTGCCAGCAGCTTGGGACAGCCCAGTCTATTCTTC.

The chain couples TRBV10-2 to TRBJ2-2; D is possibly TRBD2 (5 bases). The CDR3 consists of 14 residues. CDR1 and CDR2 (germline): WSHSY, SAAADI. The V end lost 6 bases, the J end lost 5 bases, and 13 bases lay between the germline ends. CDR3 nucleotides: TGCGCCAGCAGGGACCTAGGGAGTACCGGGGAGCTGTTTTTT. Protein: CASRDLGSTGELFF.

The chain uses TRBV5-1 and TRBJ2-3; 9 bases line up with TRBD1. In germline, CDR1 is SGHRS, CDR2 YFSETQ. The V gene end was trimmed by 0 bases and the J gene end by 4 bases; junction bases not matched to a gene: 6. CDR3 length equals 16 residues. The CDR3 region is CASSLDPQGAADTQYF. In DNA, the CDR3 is TGCGCCAGCAGCTTGGACCCACAGGGGGCCGCAGATACGCAGTATTTT.

The CDR3 DNA reads as TGTGCCAGCAGCGCGCAGGGGGCCTACGAGCAGTACTTC. Protein product: CASSAQGAYEQYF. The chain recombines TRBV9 with TRBJ2-7; 7 bases are shared with TRBD1. The germline CDR1 and CDR2 sequences are SGDLS and YYNGEE. The V and J ends lost 3 bases and 2 bases, in that order; junction bases with no gene match: 2. The CDR3 has 13 amino acids.

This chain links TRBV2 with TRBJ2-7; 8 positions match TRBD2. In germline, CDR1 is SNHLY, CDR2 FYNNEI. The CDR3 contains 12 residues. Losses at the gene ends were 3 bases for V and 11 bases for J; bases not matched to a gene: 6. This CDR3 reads CASSDESLAEYF. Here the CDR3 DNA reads TGTGCCAGCAGTGATGAATCACTAGCGGAGTACTTC.

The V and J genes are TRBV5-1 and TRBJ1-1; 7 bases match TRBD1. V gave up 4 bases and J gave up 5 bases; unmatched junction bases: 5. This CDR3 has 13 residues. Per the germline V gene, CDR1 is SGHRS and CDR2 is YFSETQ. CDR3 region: CASSPRGQTEAFF. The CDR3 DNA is TGCGCCAGCAGCCCGAGGGGGCAAACTGAAGCTTTCTTT.

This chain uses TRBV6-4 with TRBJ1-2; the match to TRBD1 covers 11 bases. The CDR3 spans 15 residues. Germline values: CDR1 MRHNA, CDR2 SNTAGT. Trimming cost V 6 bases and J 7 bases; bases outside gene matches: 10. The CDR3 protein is CASSATGTGGLGYTF. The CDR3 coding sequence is TGTGCCAGCAGCGCCACCGGGACAGGGGGGCTTGGCTACACCTTC.

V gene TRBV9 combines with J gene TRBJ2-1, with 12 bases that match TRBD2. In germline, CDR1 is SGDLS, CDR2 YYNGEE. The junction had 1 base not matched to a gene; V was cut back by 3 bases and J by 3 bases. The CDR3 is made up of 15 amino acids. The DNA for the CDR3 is TGTGCCAGCAGCGGGGGACTAGCGGGCTACAATGAGCAGTTCTTC. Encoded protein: CASSGGLAGYNEQFF.

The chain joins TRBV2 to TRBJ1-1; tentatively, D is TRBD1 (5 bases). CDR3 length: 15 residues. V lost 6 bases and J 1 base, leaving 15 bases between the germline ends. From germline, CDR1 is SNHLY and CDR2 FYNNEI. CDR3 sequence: CASRDRGGRNTEAFF. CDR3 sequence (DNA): TGTGCCAGCAGAGATCGGGGGGGGAGGAACACTGAAGCTTTCTTT.

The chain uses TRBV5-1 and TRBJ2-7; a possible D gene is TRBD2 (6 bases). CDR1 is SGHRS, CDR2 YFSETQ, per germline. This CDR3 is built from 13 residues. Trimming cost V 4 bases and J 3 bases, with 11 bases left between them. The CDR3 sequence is CASSPGGLYEQYF. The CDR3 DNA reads TGCGCCAGCAGCCCCGGGGGACTCTACGAGCAGTACTTC.

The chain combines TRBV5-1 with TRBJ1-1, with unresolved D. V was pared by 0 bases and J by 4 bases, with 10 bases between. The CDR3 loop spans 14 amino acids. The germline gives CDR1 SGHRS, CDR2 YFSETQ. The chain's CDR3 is CASSLDGVSTEAFF. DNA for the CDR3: TGCGCCAGCAGCTTGGACGGGGTGAGCACTGAAGCTTTCTTT.

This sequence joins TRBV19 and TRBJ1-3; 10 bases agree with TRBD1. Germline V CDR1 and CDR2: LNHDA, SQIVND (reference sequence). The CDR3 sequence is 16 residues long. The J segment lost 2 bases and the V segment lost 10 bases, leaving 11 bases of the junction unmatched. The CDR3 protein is CATTLTGTGAGNTIYF. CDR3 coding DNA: TGTGCCACCACACTGACCGGGACAGGGGCTGGAAACACCATATATTTT.

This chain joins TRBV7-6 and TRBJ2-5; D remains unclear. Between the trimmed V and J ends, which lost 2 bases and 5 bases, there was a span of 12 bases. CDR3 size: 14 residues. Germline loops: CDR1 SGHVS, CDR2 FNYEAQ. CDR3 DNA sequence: TGTGCCAGCAGCTTAACCGGTCTCGGGGAGACCCAGTACTTC. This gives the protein CASSLTGLGETQYF.